Described below is a single T cell receptor (beta chain) sequence and its context. The record originates from a study of T cell changes during pregnancy in multiple sclerosis. Measured with immunoSEQ multiplex PCR; TCRdb has only the in-frame clones, and not every one. The sample consists of about 38,000 clones, 91% of them appearing once. Between the trimmed V and J ends, which lost 4 bases and 4 bases, there was a span of 19 bases. The CDR3 spans 16 residues. Germline V gene sequence: CDR1 SQVTM, CDR2 ANQGSEA. The sequence was obtained from a female donor with multiple sclerosis, enrolled in a pregnancy study. J is TRBJ2-2 and V is TRBV29-1, with a possible D match to TRBD2 (5 bases). The input for sequencing was CD8+ T cells from peripheral blood mononuclear cells, taken in the second trimester of pregnancy. The CDR3 DNA follows: TGCAGCGTTGTGGTTGAACAGCCCGCGGGCACCGGGGAGCTGTTTTTT. Translation: CSVVVEQPAGTGELFF.